This T cell receptor beta chain originates from a study of shared clonotypes between healthy human individuals. In the study overall: The study drew on a couple of women and three men aged 18 to 49 as donors.

The CDR3 totals 16 residues. Trimming pared 4 bases from V and 1 base from J, leaving 17 bases between. From germline, CDR1 is SGHRS and CDR2 YFSETQ. Note on this clone: Antigen specificity is unknown.

Sequencing was performed with immunoSEQ multiplex PCR; in TCRdb, only in-frame clones are kept and a portion is missing. The data contain approximately 1.4 million clones, 98% of them singletons. Notes on the study in general: Clonotype sharing among the donors was expected to vary with sequencing depth.

The chain is built from TRBV5-1 and TRBJ1-1, with a possible D match to TRBD1 (6 bases). The source is a man aged 25 to 40 in good health. The material sequenced was naive CD4+ T cells sorted from blood. Subset defined: CD45RA+ positively selected. The CDR3 sequence is CASSPTRDRRNTEAFF. CDR3 DNA sequence: TGCGCCAGCAGCCCGACTCGCGACAGGAGGAACACTGAAGCTTTCTTT.